This T cell receptor beta chain was recorded in a study of cytomegalovirus exposure and HLA in healthy donors. Study-level information: The study placed approximately 81% of its 350 to 450 genotyped donors in the Caucasian-associated ancestry cluster.

Regarding this clone: Antigen: not known.

Study conclusions and caveats: Within the data, a cluster of highly shared sequence variants was likely a sequencing artifact. Usually a TCR sequence was rare, but some public TCRs were found in many donors.

60 Vbeta and 13 Jbeta primers were used in PCR. Method: immunoSEQ multiplex PCR; TCRdb's copy keeps in-frame clones and lacks some. Of 100,000 to 150,000 clones listed, roughly 70% were seen once; the top ten hold under 5%. Trimming took 1 base from V and 3 from J; bases not matched to a gene: 7. This CDR3 is built from 16 residues. Germline-derived CDR1 and CDR2 are SGHRS and YFSETQ. The receptor was isolated from a man aged 30 to 45 in good health and CMV-seronegative. This chain links TRBV5-1 with TRBJ2-1, with 7 bases that match TRBD1. The sample comprised PBMCs. CDR3 sequence (DNA): TGCGCCAGCAGCTTGACTGACAGGGTACGCTACAATGAGCAGTTCTTC. Protein product: CASSLTDRVRYNEQFF.